In this sample, the clone carrying this TCR beta chain turned up a few times. CDR1 LGHDT and CDR2 YNNKEL come from the germline V gene (reference sequence). The CDR3 covers 14 residues. V was shortened by 1 base and J by 2 bases, with 6 bases between the two germline ends. Original analysis: Amplification of reference gene primers provided the estimated nucleated cell counts. Method: immunoSEQ multiplex PCR; TCRdb's copy keeps in-frame clones and lacks some. Clone size and V and J calls were adopted from that table, with D and trimming inferred from the DNA. The data hold hundreds of thousands of clones, with more than 75% observed a single time. The data were taken from a study of blood T cell repertoires in COVID-19. Study-level background: Samples came from the United States, Italy and Spain, spanning acute and convalescent COVID-19.

Residents of approximately 25 US areas, aged roughly 18 to 89 years, made up the participants. The sample consisted of PBMCs or T cells enriched from blood (not recorded which). The V and J genes are TRBV3-1 (or the pseudogene TRBV3-2) and TRBJ1-5, with a possible D match to TRBD1 (6 bases). The clonotype was recovered from a young man with acute COVID-19. The DNA of the CDR3 is TGTGCCAGCAGCCAAGGACAGGGCAATCAGCCCCAGCATTTT. Amino acids: CASSQGQGNQPQHF.